The 11 T cell receptor beta chains listed next were all sequenced from one sample in a study of blood T cells in healthy people across ages. Using a J-beta primer mix together with a sample-barcoded 5' primer, a second PCR was run for 7 to 11 cycles. Via MiXCR, TCRdb re-called the 5' RACE reads, giving one row per CDR3 protein. The sample has some 1.1 million distinct CDR3 sequences; around two fifths are singletons. Material for sequencing was blood. The origin of the receptors is a young man in good health.

CDR3 nucleotide sequence: TGCGCCAGCAGCCAAGATAAGGAGACTAGCGCCGACAATGAGCAGTTCTTC. Residues: CASSQDKETSADNEQFF. V usage is TRBV4-3 and J usage is TRBJ2-1, with 8 bases that match TRBD2. Trimming at V came to 0 bases and at J to 5 bases, leaving 9 bases not matched to a gene. The germline V gene encodes CDR1 LGHNA and CDR2 YSLEER. The CDR3 spans 17 residues.

This CDR3 is CASSHTGDANYEQYF. In DNA form, the CDR3 reads TGTGCCAGCAGTCACACCGGGGACGCAAACTACGAGCAGTACTTC. This chain links TRBV25-1 with TRBJ2-5; D is perhaps TRBD1 or TRBD2 (5 bases each). The J call may be in error: the DNA end matches TRBJ2-7 better. This CDR3 spans 15 amino acids. Per germline, CDR1 MGHDK and CDR2 SYGVNS.

This chain connects TRBV20-1 to TRBJ1-5; D remains unclear. Germline V gives CDR1 DFQATT, CDR2 SNEGSKA (reference sequence). The CDR3 has 13 residues. Trimming took off 3 bases at V and 7 bases at J, with 13 bases between the two ends. The CDR3 coding sequence is TGCAGTGCTAGTCGGGCAGAGTCGCAGCCCCAGCATTTT. It translates to CSASRAESQPQHF.

The chain combines TRBV11-2 with TRBJ2-1; unclear D gene. Germline V gene sequence: CDR1 SGHAT, CDR2 FQNNGV. The CDR3 sequence is 13 residues long. Trimming pared 3 bases from V and 5 bases from J, leaving 8 bases between. CDR3 nucleotides: TGTGCCAGCAGCTTTGACCAGAACAATGAGCAGTTCTTC. Its translation: CASSFDQNNEQFF.

V and J are TRBV4-3 and TRBJ2-1; 7 positions match TRBD1. Losses at the gene ends were 6 bases for V and 4 bases for J; bases not matched to a gene: 6. The CDR3 length is 14 residues. Germline values: CDR1 LGHNA, CDR2 YSLEER. CDR3 DNA sequence: TGCGCCAGCAGACAGGGGCAGGGATACAATGAGCAGTTCTTC. This sequence encodes CASRQGQGYNEQFF.

The rearrangement links TRBV20-1 to TRBJ1-1; tentative D call: TRBD1 (6 bases). CDR1 and CDR2 (germline): DFQATT, SNEGSKA (reference sequence). The CDR3 loop spans 15 amino acids. CDR3 in amino acids: CAVGGARIENTEAFF. The CDR3 DNA reads TGCGCCGTAGGGGGGGCAAGGATCGAGAACACTGAAGCTTTCTTT.

This clonotype was counted between two and nine times. V is TRBV7-2 and J is TRBJ2-3; TRBD1 aligns across 10 bases. This CDR3 region has 16 residues. Trimming took 1 base from V and 5 from J; bases not matched to a gene: 6. Looked up from germline, CDR1 is SGHTA and CDR2 is FQGNSA. The CDR3 region has the DNA TGTGCCAGCAGCTTAGTTGGTGGGACAGGGGAAGATACGCAGTATTTT. Translating it yields CASSLVGGTGEDTQYF.

About this clonotype itself: This clone may be a read error of a much larger clone one base away. The rearrangement joins TRBV27 to TRBJ2-7; 9 nucleotides line up with TRBD1. Trimming at V came to 2 bases and at J to 3 bases, leaving 2 bases not matched to a gene. The length of the CDR3 is 14 residues. The germline V gene encodes CDR1 MNHEY and CDR2 SMNVEV (reference sequence). The CDR3 DNA reads TGTGCCAGCAGTTTAGGGACAGGGATCTACGAGCAGTACTTC. Encoded protein: CASSLGTGIYEQYF.

The genes are TRBV20-1 and TRBJ2-1; TRBD2 matches at 9 bases. J was trimmed by 4 bases and V by 3 bases; bases with no gene match: 4. This CDR3 is 14 amino acids long. Germline V CDR1 and CDR2: DFQATT, SNEGSKA (reference sequence). The CDR3 protein is CSASHSGGYNEQFF. CDR3 nucleotide sequence: TGCAGTGCTAGTCATAGCGGGGGTTACAATGAGCAGTTCTTC.

In this sample, this clonotype turned up a few times. The rearrangement uses TRBV28 and TRBJ2-2, with TRBD1 matching 7 bases. Trimming removed 4 bases from V and 3 bases from J; junction bases left unmatched: 2. This CDR3 has 14 amino acids. Looked up from germline, CDR1 is MDHEN and CDR2 is SYDVKM. DNA for the CDR3: TGTGCCAGCAGTTACAGGGGCCACACCGGGGAGCTGTTTTTT. Translation: CASSYRGHTGELFF.

Only a few counts were recorded for this clonotype. The genes are TRBV20-1 and TRBJ1-1; 7 bases are a match to TRBD1. The CDR3 runs 12 residues. Germline assignment: CDR1 DFQATT and CDR2 SNEGSKA (reference sequence). V was pared by 4 bases and J by 4 bases, with 3 bases of the junction left unmatched. For the CDR3, the DNA is TGCAGTGCTACAGGGGGGGTCACTGAAGCTTTCTTT. The encoded protein is CSATGGVTEAFF.